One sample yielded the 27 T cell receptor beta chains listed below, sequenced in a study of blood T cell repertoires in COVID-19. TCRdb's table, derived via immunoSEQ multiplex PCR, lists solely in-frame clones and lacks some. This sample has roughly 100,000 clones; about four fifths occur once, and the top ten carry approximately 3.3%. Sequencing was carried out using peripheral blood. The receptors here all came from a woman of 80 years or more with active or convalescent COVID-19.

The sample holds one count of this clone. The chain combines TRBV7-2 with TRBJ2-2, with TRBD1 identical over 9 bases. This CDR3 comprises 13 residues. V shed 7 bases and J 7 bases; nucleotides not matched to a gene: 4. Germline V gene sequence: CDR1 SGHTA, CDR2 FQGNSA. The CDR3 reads CASNTGGRGELFF. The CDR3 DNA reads TGTGCCAGCAACACAGGGGGCCGCGGGGAGCTGTTTTTT.

The chain's CDR3 is CASIGPNRVNTEAFF. The DNA of the CDR3 is TGTGCCAGCATCGGCCCAAACAGGGTGAACACTGAAGCTTTCTTT. The chain is built from TRBV25-1 and TRBJ1-1, with D possibly being TRBD1 (6 bases). With 7 bases removed from V and 0 bases from J, the gap between germline ends came to 15 bases. Germline values: CDR1 MGHDK, CDR2 SYGVNS. The CDR3 has 15 amino acids.

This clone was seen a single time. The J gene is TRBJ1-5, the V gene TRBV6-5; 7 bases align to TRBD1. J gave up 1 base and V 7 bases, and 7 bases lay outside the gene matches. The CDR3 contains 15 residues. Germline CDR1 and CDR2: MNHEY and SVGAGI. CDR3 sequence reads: CASTQGGGSNQPQHF. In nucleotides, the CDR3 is TGTGCCAGCACTCAAGGGGGCGGGAGCAATCAGCCCCAGCATTTT.

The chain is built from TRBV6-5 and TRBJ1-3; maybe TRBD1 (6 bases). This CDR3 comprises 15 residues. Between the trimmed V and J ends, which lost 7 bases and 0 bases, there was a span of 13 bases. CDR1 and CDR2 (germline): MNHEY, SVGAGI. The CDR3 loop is CASTRGGGSGNTIYF. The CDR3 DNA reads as TGTGCCAGCACCCGGGGAGGGGGCTCTGGAAACACCATATATTTT.

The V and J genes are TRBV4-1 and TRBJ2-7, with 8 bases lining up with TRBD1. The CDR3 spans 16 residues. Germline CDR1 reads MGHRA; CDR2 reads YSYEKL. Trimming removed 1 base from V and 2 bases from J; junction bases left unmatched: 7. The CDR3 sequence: CASSQAPTGDAYEQYF. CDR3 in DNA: TGCGCCAGCAGCCAAGCTCCGACAGGGGATGCCTACGAGCAGTACTTC.

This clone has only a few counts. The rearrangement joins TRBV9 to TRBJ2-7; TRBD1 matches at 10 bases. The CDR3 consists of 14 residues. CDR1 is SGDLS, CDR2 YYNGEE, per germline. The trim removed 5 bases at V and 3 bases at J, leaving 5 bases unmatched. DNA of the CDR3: TGTGCCAGCAGTACCGGGACAGGGGACTACGAGCAGTACTTC. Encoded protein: CASSTGTGDYEQYF.

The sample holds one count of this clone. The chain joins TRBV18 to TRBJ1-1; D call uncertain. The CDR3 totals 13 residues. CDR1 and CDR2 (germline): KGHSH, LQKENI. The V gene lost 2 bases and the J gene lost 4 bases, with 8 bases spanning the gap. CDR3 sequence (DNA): TGTGCCAGCTCACCAAAAGAGTTCACTGAAGCTTTCTTT. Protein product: CASSPKEFTEAFF. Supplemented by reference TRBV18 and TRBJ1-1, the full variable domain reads NAGVMQNPRHLVRRRGQEARLRCSPMKGHSHVYWYRQLPEEGLKFMVYLQKENIIDESGMPKERFSAEFPKEGPSILRIQQVVRGDSAAYFCASSPKEFTEAFFGQGTRLTVV.

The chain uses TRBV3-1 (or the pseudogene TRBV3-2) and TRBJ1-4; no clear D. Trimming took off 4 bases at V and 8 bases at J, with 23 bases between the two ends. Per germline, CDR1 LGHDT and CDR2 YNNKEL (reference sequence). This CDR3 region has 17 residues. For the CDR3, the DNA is TGTGCCAGCAGCCCTCAGTCAGGAGGCGCGGGTGGGGAAAAACTGTTTTTT. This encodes CASSPQSGGAGGEKLFF.

The CDR3 region has the DNA TGCAGCGCCGGGACAGGGGATCAGCCCCAGCATTTT. It translates to CSAGTGDQPQHF. The rearrangement joins TRBV29-1 to TRBJ1-5, with 10 bases lining up with TRBD1. Germline V gene data show CDR1 as SQVTM and CDR2 as ANQGSEA. The CDR3 contains 12 residues. The junction had 2 bases not matched to a gene; V was cut back by 7 bases and J by 5 bases.

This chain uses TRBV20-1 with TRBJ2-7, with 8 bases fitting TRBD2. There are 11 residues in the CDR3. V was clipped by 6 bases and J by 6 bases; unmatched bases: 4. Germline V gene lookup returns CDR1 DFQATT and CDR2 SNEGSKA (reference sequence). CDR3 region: CSAGGGIEQYF. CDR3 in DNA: TGCAGTGCCGGGGGGGGCATCGAGCAGTACTTC.

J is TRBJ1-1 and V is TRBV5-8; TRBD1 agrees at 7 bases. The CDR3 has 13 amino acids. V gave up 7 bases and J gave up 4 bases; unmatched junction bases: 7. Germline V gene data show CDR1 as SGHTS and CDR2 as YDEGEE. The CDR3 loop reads CASARQGGTEAFF. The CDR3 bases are TGTGCCAGCGCTCGACAGGGAGGCACTGAAGCTTTCTTT.

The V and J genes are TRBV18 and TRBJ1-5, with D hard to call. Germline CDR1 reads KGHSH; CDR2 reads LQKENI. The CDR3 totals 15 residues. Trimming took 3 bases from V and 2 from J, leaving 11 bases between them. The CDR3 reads CASSPMGGGNQPQHF. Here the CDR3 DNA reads TGTGCCAGCTCACCTATGGGAGGCGGCAATCAGCCCCAGCATTTT.

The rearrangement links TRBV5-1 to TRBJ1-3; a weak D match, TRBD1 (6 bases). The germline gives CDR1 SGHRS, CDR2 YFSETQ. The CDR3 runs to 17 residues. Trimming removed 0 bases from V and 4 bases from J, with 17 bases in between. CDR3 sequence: CASSLGQGMSLGNTIYF. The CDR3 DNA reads TGCGCCAGCAGCTTGGGGCAGGGGATGAGTCTAGGAAACACCATATATTTT.

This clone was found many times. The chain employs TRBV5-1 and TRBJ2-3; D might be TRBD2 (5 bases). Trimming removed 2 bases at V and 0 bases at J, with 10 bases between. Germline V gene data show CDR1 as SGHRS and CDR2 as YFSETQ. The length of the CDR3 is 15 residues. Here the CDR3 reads CASSLADPSTDTQYF. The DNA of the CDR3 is TGCGCCAGCAGCTTAGCGGATCCTAGCACAGATACGCAGTATTTT.

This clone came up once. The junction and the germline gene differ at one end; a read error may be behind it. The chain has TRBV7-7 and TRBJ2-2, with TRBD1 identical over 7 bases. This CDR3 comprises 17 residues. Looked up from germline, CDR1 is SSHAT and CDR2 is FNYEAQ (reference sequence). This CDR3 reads CASSPYYGTVSAGELFF. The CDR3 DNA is TGTGCTAGCAGTCCTTACTACGGGACAGTTTCCGCCGGGGAGCTGTTTTTT.

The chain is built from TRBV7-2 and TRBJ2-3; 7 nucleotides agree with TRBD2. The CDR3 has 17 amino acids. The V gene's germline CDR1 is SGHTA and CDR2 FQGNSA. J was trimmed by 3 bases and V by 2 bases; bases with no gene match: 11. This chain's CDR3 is CASSLFGRVSETDTQYF. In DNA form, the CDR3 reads TGTGCCAGCAGCTTATTTGGGAGGGTATCGGAAACAGATACGCAGTATTTT.

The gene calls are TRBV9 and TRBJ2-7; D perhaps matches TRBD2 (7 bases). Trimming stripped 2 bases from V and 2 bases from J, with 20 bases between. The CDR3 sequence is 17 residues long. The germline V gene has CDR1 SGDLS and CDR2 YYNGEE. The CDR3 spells CASSVGDHREGAYEQYF. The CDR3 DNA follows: TGTGCCAGCAGCGTGGGGGACCACAGGGAGGGGGCCTACGAGCAGTACTTC.

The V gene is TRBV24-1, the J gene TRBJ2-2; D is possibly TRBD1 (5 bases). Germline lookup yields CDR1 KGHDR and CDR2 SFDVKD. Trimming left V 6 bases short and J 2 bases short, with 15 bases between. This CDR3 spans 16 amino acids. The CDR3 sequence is CATSPWGRSNTGELFF. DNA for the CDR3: TGTGCCACCAGTCCCTGGGGCAGGTCTAACACCGGGGAGCTGTTTTTT.

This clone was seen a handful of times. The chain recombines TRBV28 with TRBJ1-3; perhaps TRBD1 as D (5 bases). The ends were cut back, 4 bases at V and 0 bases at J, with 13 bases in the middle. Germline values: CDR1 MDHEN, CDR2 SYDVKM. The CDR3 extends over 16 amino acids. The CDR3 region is CASSSWRQSSGNTIYF. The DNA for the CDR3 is TGTGCCAGCAGTTCATGGCGACAGAGCTCTGGAAACACCATATATTTT.

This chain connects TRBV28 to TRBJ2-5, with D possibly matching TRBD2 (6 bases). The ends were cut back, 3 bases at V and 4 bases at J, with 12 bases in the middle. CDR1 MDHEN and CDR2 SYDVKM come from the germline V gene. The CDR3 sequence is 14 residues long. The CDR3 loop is CASSFLRGGETQYF. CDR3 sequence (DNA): TGTGCCAGCAGTTTTTTAAGGGGAGGAGAGACCCAGTACTTC.

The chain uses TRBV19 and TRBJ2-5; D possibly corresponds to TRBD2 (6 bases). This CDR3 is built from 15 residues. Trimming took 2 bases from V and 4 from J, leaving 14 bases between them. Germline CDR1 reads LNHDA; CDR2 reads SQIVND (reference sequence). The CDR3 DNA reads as TGTGCCAGTAGTATACGTCCTAGCGAGATAGAGACCCAGTACTTC. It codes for CASSIRPSEIETQYF.

CDR3 residues: CASSFRAGGYEQYF. CDR3 coding DNA: TGTGCCAGCAGTTTTAGAGCGGGTGGCTACGAGCAGTACTTC. V usage is TRBV27 and J usage is TRBJ2-7, with a weak D call TRBD2 (6 bases). V was clipped by 3 bases and J by 3 bases, with 12 bases between them. This CDR3 region has 14 residues. The V gene's germline CDR1 is MNHEY and CDR2 SMNVEV (reference sequence).

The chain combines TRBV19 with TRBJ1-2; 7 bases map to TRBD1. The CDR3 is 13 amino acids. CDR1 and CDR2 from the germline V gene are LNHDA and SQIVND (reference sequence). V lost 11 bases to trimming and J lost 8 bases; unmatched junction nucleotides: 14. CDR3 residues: CASRTGPSGGYTF. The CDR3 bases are TGTGCCTCCCGGACAGGTCCAAGTGGGGGCTACACCTTC.

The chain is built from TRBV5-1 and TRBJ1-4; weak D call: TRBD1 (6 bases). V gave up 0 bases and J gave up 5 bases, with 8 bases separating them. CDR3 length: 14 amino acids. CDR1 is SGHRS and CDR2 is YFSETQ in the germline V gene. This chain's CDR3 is CASSLDGQNEKLFF. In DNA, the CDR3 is TGCGCCAGCAGCTTGGACGGACAGAATGAAAAACTGTTTTTT.

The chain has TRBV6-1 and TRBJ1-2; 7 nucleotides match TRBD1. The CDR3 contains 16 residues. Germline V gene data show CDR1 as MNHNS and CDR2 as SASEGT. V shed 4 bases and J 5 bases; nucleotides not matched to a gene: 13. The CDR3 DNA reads TGTGCCAGCAGTGCTTTATTGGGACAGCCTGGGTATGGCTACACCTTC. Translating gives CASSALLGQPGYGYTF.

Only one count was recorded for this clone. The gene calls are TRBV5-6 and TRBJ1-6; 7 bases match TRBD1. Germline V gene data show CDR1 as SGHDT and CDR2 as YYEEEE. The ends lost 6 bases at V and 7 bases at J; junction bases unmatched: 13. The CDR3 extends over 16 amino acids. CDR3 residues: CASNSYRGVQNSPLHF. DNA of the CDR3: TGTGCCAGCAACTCTTACAGGGGCGTTCAGAATTCACCCCTCCACTTT.

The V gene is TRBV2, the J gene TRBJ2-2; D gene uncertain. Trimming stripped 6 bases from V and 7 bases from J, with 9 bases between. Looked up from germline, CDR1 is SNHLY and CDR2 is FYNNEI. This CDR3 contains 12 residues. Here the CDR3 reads CASRGDLGELFF. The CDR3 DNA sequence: TGTGCCAGCAGGGGCGACCTCGGGGAGCTGTTTTTT.